What follows describes a single TCR beta chain. CDR1 MGHRA and CDR2 YSYEKL come from the germline V gene. The CDR3 length is 16 residues. Trimming took 2 bases from V and 0 from J; bases not matched to a gene: 3. This record belongs to a study of blood T cell repertoires in COVID-19. TCRdb's copy holds only in-frame clones and misses some; the assay was immunoSEQ multiplex PCR. The repertoire has 110,000 or so clones, approximately 90% of them found once; the top ten carry roughly 4.4%. V and J are TRBV4-1 and TRBJ1-3; 8 bases agree with TRBD1. This sequence originates from a woman aged 45-65 years with acute or convalescent COVID-19. Sequenced material: peripheral blood. This CDR3 is CASSQPGTGSGNTIYF. In DNA form, the CDR3 reads TGCGCCAGCAGCCAACCCGGGACAGGCTCTGGAAACACCATATATTTT.